This TCR beta chain was sequenced for a study of T cells in Graves' hyperthyroidism and ophthalmopathy. Study conclusions and caveats: Blood samples included most of the expanded thyroid clonotypes exceeding 0.001.

Absent ophthalmopathy progression within 18 months defined stable Graves' hyperthyroidism. This clonotype was recorded at least ten times. Antigen: not known. It was RNA transcripts that yielded the amplified TCR beta CDR3 regions. First-round RT-PCR of the TCR CDR3 relied on the HTBI primer set. TCRdb re-called the multiplex PCR reads with MiXCR, one entry per CDR3 protein. The top ten clones hold roughly 30% of a sample with about 760,000 distinct CDR3 sequences, under 45% of them seen once. The sample was blood. This TCR was recovered from a woman in her 40s with Graves' hyperthyroidism.

As DNA, the CDR3 is TGTGCCAGCAGCTCGACTAGTGTGATCGGGGAGCTGTTTTTT. Translated, it gives CASSSTSVIGELFF. V usage is TRBV7-8 and J usage is TRBJ2-2; tentatively, D is TRBD2 (6 bases). V was clipped by 4 bases and J by 7 bases, with 13 bases between them. This CDR3 has 14 residues. Germline V gene sequence: CDR1 SGHVS, CDR2 FQNEAQ.